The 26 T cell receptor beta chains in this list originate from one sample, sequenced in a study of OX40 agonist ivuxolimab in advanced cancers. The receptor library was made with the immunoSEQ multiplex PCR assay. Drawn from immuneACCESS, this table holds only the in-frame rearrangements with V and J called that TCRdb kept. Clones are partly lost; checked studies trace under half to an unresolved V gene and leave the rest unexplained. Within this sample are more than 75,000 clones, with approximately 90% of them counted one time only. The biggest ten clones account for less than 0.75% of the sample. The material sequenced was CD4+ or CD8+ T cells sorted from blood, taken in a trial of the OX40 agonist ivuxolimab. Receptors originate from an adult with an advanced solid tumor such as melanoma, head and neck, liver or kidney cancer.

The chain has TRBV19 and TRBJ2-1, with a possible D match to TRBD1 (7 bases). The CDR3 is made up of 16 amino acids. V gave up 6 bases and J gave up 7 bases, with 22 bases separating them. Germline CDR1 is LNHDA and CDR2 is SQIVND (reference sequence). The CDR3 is CASSPRGTLGGNEQFF. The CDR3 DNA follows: TGTGCCAGTAGCCCCAGGGGGACCCTTGGGGGGAATGAGCAGTTCTTC.

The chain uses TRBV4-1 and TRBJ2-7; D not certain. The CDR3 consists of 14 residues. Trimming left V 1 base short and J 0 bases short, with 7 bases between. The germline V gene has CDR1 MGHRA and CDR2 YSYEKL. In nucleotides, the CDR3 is TGCGCCAGCAGCCAAGGGGCGCCCTCCTACGAGCAGTACTTC. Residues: CASSQGAPSYEQYF.

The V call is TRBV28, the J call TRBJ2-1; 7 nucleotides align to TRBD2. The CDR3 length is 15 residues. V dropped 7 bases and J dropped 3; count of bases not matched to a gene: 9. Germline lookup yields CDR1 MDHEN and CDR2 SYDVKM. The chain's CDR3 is CASTLLGGSYNEQFF. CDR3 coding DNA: TGTGCCAGCACGTTATTAGGCGGGAGCTACAATGAGCAGTTCTTC.

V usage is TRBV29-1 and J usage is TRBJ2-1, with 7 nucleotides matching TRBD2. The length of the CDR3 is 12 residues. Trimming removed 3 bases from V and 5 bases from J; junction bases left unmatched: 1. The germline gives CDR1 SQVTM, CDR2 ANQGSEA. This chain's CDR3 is CSVDGGDNEQFF. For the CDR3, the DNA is TGCAGCGTTGATGGGGGGGACAATGAGCAGTTCTTC.

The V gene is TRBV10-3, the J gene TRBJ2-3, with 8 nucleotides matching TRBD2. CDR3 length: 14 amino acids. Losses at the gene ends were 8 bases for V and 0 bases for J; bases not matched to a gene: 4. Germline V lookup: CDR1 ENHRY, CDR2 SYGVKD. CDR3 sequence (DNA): TGTGCCATCGGGGCTAGCGGGAGCACAGATACGCAGTATTTT. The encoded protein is CAIGASGSTDTQYF.

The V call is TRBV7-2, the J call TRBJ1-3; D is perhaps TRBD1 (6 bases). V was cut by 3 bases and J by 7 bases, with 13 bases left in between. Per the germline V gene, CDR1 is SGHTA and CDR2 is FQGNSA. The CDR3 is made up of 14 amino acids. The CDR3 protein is CASSFTGQGNTIYF. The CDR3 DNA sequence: TGTGCCAGCAGCTTCACAGGGCAGGGGAACACCATATATTTT.

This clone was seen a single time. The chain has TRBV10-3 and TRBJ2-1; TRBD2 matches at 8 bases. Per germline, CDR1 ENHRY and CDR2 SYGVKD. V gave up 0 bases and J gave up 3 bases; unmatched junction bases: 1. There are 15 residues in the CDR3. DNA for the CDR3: TGTGCCATCAGTGAGTCTAGCGGGGTCTACAATGAGCAGTTCTTC. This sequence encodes CAISESSGVYNEQFF.

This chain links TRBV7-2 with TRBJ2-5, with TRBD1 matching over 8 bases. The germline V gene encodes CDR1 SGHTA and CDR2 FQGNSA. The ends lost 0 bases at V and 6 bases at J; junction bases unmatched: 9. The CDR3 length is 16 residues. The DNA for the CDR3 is TGTGCCAGCAGCTTAGCATCGGCAGGGGGCTCAAAGACCCAGTACTTC. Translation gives CASSLASAGGSKTQYF.

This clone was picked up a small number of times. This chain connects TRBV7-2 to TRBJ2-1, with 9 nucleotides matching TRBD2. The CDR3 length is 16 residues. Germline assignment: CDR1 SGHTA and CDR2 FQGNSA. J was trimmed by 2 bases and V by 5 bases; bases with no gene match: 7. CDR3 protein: CASSPAGGGPYNEQFF. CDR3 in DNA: TGTGCCAGCAGCCCGGCGGGGGGGGGCCCCTACAATGAGCAGTTCTTC. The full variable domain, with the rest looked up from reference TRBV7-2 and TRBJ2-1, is GAGVSQSPSNKVTEKGKDVELRCDPISGHTALYWYRQSLGQGLEFLIYFQGNSAPDKSGLPSDRFSAERTGGSVSTLTIQRTQQEDSAVYLCASSPAGGGPYNEQFFGPGTRLTVL.

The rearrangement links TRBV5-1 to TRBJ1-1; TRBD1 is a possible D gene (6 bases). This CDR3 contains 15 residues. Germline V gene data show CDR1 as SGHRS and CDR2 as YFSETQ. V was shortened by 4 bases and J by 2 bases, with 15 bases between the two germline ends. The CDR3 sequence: CASSLFGGANTEAFF. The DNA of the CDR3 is TGCGCCAGCAGCCTATTCGGGGGGGCTAACACTGAAGCTTTCTTT.

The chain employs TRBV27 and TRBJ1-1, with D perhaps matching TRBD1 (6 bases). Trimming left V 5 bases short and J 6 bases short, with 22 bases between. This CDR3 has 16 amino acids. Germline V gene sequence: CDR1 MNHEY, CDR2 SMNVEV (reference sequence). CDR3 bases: TGTGCCAGCAGTCCCCCGGGACACCAAAAAATATCTGAAGCTTTCTTT. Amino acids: CASSPPGHQKISEAFF.

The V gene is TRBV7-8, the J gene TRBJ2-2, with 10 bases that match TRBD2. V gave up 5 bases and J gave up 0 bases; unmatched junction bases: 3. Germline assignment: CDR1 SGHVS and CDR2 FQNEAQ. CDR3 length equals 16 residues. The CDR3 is CASSRGLAANTGELFF. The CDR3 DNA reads TGTGCCAGCAGCCGAGGACTAGCGGCGAACACCGGGGAGCTGTTTTTT.

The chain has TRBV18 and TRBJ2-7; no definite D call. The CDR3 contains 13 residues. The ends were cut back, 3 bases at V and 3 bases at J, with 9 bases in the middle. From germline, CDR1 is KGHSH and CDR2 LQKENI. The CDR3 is CASSPSRDYEQYF. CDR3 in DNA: TGTGCCAGCTCACCCTCAAGGGACTACGAGCAGTACTTC.

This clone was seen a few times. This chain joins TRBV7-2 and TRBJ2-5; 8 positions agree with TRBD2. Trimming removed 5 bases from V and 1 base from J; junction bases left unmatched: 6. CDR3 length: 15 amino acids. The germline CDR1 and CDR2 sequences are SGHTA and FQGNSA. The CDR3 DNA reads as TGTGCCAGCAGCCGGACTAGCTGGAGCCAAGAGACCCAGTACTTC. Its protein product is CASSRTSWSQETQYF. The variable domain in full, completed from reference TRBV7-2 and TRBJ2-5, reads GAGVSQSPSNKVTEKGKDVELRCDPISGHTALYWYRQSLGQGLEFLIYFQGNSAPDKSGLPSDRFSAERTGGSVSTLTIQRTQQEDSAVYLCASSRTSWSQETQYFGPGTRLLVL.

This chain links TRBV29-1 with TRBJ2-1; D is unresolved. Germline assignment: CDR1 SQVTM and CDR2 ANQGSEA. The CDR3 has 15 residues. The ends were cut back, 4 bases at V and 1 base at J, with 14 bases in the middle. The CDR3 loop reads CSVVGQDGSYNEQFF. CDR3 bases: TGCAGCGTTGTAGGGCAGGACGGGTCCTACAATGAGCAGTTCTTC.

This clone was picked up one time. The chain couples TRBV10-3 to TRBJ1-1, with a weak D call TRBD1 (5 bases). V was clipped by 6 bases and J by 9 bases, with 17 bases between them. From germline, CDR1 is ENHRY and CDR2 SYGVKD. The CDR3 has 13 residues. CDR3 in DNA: TGTGCCATCAGAGAGACAGCCCTAGGTAAAGCTTTCTTT. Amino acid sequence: CAIRETALGKAFF.

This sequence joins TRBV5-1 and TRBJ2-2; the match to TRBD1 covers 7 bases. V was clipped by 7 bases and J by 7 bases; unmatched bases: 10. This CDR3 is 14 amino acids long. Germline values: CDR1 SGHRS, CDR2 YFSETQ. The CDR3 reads CASLDRVHGGELFF. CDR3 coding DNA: TGCGCCAGCCTTGACAGGGTGCACGGCGGGGAGCTGTTTTTT.

The CDR3 protein is CASTSAGSYEQYF. The CDR3 DNA follows: TGTGCCAGCACCTCGGCTGGCTCCTACGAGCAGTACTTC. The rearrangement joins TRBV6-5 to TRBJ2-7; D ambiguous. Germline-derived CDR1 and CDR2 are MNHEY and SVGAGI. Deletions cut 7 bases from V and 0 bases from J, with 10 bases between. The CDR3 is 13 amino acids.

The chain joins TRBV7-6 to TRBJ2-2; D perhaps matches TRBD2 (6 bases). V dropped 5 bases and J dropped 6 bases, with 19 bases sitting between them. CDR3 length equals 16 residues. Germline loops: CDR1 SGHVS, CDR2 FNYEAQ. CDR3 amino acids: CASSPKGGAPAGELFF. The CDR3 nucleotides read TGTGCCAGCAGCCCCAAGGGCGGGGCGCCGGCCGGGGAGCTGTTTTTT. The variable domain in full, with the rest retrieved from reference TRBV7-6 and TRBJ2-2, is GAGVSQSPRYKVTKRGQDVALRCDPISGHVSLYWYRQALGQGPEFLTYFNYEAQQDKSGLPNDRFSAERPEGSISTLTIQRTEQRDSAMYRCASSPKGGAPAGELFFGEGSRLTVL.

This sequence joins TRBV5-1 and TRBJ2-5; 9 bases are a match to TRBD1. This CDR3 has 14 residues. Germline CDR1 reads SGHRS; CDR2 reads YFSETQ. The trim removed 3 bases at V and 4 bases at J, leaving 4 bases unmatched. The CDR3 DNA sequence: TGCGCCAGCAGCTCTCAGACAGGGGGAGAGACCCAGTACTTC. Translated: CASSSQTGGETQYF.

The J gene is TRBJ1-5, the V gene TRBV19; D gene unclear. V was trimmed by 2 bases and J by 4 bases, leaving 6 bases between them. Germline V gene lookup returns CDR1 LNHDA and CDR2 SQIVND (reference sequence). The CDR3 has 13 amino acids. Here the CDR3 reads CASSISGNQPQHF. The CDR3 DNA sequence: TGTGCCAGTAGTATATCCGGGAATCAGCCCCAGCATTTT.

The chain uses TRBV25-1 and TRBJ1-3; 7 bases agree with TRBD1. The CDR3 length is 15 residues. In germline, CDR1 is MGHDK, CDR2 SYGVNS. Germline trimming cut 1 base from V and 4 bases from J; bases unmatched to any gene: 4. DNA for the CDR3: TGTGCCAGCAGTGAATTCGGGGACAGCGGAAACACCATATATTTT. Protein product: CASSEFGDSGNTIYF.

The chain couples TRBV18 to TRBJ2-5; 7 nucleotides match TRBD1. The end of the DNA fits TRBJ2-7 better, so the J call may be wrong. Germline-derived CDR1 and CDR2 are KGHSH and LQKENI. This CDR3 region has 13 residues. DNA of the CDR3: TGTGCCAGCTCACCAGGGACAGACTACGAGCAGTACTTC. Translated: CASSPGTDYEQYF.

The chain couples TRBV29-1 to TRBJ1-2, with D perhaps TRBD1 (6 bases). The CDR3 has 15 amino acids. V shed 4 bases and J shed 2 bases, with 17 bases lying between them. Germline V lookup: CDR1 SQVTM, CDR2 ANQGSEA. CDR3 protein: CSVGQAELLNYGYTF. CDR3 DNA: TGCAGCGTTGGACAGGCCGAATTACTAAACTATGGCTACACCTTC.

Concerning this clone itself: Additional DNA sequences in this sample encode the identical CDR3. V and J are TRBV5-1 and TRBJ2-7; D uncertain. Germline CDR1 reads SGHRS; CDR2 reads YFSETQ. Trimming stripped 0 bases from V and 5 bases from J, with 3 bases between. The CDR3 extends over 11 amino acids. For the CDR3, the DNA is TGCGCCAGCAGCTTGGGCGACGAGCAGTACTTC. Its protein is CASSLGDEQYF.

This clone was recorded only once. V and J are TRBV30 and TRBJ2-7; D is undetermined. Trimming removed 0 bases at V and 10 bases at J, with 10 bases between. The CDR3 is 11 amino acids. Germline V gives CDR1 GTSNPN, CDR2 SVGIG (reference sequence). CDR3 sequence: CAWSVRDIQYF. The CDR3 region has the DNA TGTGCCTGGAGTGTACGCGACATCCAGTACTTC.